This is a list of T cell receptor beta chains from one sample in a study of early T cells in non-severe SARS-CoV-2 infection. One entry per CDR3 protein, called by TCRdb with MiXCR from the 5' RACE reads. Found here are 45,000 to 55,000 distinct CDR3 sequences, 5.5% to 7.5% of them singletons; the top ten hold over 3.5%. Sequenced sample: whole blood. These receptors were collected from an adult who was a healthcare worker with PCR-confirmed SARS-CoV-2 infection or an uninfected control (not recorded which). Each CDR3 is given with its conserved first and last residue. D genes are given only for firm matches. Expanded clones get a size class; other rows say once, few or many, or leave the size out.

J: TRBJ2-7
length: 16
D: NA
size: many
V: TRBV7-9
DNA: TGTGCCAGCAGCAATTACGCTGGGCAGGGAAGCCACGAGCAGTACTTC
CDR3: CASSNYAGQGSHEQYF

J: TRBJ2-4
length: 13
D: NA
size: NA
V: TRBV6-1
DNA: TGTGCCAGCAGTGAACGAGGAGAATCCACCGGGTACTTC
CDR3: CASSERGESTGYF

J: TRBJ1-1
length: 13
D: TRBD1
size: few
V: TRBV6-2/TRBV6-3
DNA: TGTGCCAGCAGCCTGGACAGGGGGATTGAAGCTTTCTTT
CDR3: CASSLDRGIEAFF

J: TRBJ1-2
length: 15
D: NA
size: NA
V: TRBV5-8
DNA: TGTGCCAGCAGCCTCAGCACAGGAGCTAACTATGGCTACACCTTC
CDR3: CASSLSTGANYGYTF

J: TRBJ1-2
length: 11
D: NA
size: many
V: TRBV29-1
DNA: TGCAGCGTTGAACAGGGCTATGGCTACACCTTC
CDR3: CSVEQGYGYTF

J: TRBJ2-3
length: 20
D: TRBD2
size: many
V: TRBV4-3
DNA: TGCGCCAGCAGCCAGAGGGGGGATTTCCTAGCGGGAGGTGGCACAGATACGCAGTATTTT
CDR3: CASSQRGDFLAGGGTDTQYF

J: TRBJ1-3
length: 16
D: NA
size: many
V: TRBV12-3/TRBV12-4
DNA: TGTGCCAGCAGCCAACGGACCGGCCCGGGGGGAAACACCATATATTTT
CDR3: CASSQRTGPGGNTIYF

J: TRBJ2-5
length: 15
D: TRBD2
size: few
V: TRBV7-9
DNA: TGTGCCAGCAGCCCTAGCGGGGGGGCGGGAGAGACCCAGTACTTC
CDR3: CASSPSGGAGETQYF

J: TRBJ2-2
length: 17
D: TRBD1
size: many
V: TRBV5-1
DNA: TGCGCCAGCAGCTCCCGGGACAGGAGATCTTCGGCCGGGGAGCTGTTTTTT
CDR3: CASSSRDRRSSAGELFF

J: TRBJ2-7
length: 14
D: TRBD1
size: many
V: TRBV10-3
DNA: TGTGCCGCCTGGGACAGCCGTTCTCCCTACGAGCAGTACTTC
CDR3: CAAWDSRSPYEQYF

J: TRBJ1-1
length: 17
D: NA
size: few
V: TRBV5-1
DNA: TGCGCCAGCAGCTTTGATGGTGGTATCGCACCGAACACTGAAGCTTTCTTT
CDR3: CASSFDGGIAPNTEAFF

J: TRBJ2-6
length: 17
D: NA
size: many
V: TRBV20-1
DNA: TGCAGTGCCCTGACACGGAGTCGGGGATCTGGGGCCAACGTCCTGACTTTC
CDR3: CSALTRSRGSGANVLTF

J: TRBJ1-5
length: 14
D: TRBD1
size: many
V: TRBV6-6
DNA: TGTGCCAGTGAGACAAGGACAGGGTTACAGCCCCAGCATTTT
CDR3: CASETRTGLQPQHF

J: TRBJ2-7
length: 15
D: NA
size: many
V: TRBV5-1
DNA: TGCGCCAGCAGCTTGGCCCCCCAGCTGACCTACGAGCAGTACTTC
CDR3: CASSLAPQLTYEQYF

J: TRBJ2-6
length: 19
D: TRBD1
size: few
V: TRBV15
DNA: TGTGCCACCACCTCTCCTCCCGGGACAGGGGACTCTGGGGCCAACGTCCTGACTTTC
CDR3: CATTSPPGTGDSGANVLTF

J: TRBJ2-2
length: 15
D: NA
size: many
V: TRBV4-2
DNA: TGTGCCAGCAGCCTCGGACTACAGAACACCGGGGAGCTGTTTTTT
CDR3: CASSLGLQNTGELFF

J: TRBJ2-7
length: 16
D: NA
size: many
V: TRBV27
DNA: TGTGCCAGCACTTTAGGTCGGCCACAGGGTAGGTCCGAGCAGTACTTC
CDR3: CASTLGRPQGRSEQYF

J: TRBJ2-1
length: 15
D: TRBD2
size: few
V: TRBV7-6
DNA: TGTGCCAGCAGCTTAGGCCCCACCCTAGCGGGGGAGCAGTTCTTC
CDR3: CASSLGPTLAGEQFF

J: TRBJ2-7
length: 15
D: TRBD1
size: few
V: TRBV6-1
DNA: TGTGCCAGCAGATACTCGGACAGGGGAGATTACGAGCAGTACTTC
CDR3: CASRYSDRGDYEQYF

J: TRBJ1-2
length: 13
D: NA
size: many
V: TRBV4-3
DNA: TGCGCCAGCAGCCAGGTTGGTCGCGGAGGCTACACCTTC
CDR3: CASSQVGRGGYTF

J: TRBJ2-6
length: 20
D: TRBD1
size: NA
V: TRBV7-6
DNA: TGTGCCAGCAGCTTAAGCTCGTTTCGGGACAGGGGTTCTGGGGCCAACGTCCTGACTTTC
CDR3: CASSLSSFRDRGSGANVLTF

J: TRBJ2-3
length: 17
D: TRBD1
size: many
V: TRBV9
DNA: TGTGCCAGCAGCTCAGGACAGGGGGCCTCCATCACAGATACGCAGTATTTT
CDR3: CASSSGQGASITDTQYF

J: TRBJ1-6
length: 17
D: NA
size: few
V: TRBV25-1
DNA: TGTGCCAGCAGTGAATACCTCCCCGGGACGCCCTTCCTTTCCCTCCACTTT
CDR3: CASSEYLPGTPFLSLHF

J: TRBJ1-4
length: 13
D: NA
size: few
V: TRBV2
DNA: TGTGCTTCGGGCCGCGGGCGGGGTGAAAAACTGTTTTTT
CDR3: CASGRGRGEKLFF

J: TRBJ2-3
length: 13
D: NA
size: many
V: TRBV30
DNA: TGTGCCTGGGGGCTCCGGCGCACAGATACGCAGTATTTT
CDR3: CAWGLRRTDTQYF

J: TRBJ2-5
length: 15
D: NA
size: few
V: TRBV14
DNA: TGTGCCAGCAGCCAATTAGGAGGGGAGGAAGAGACCCAGTACTTC
CDR3: CASSQLGGEEETQYF

J: TRBJ2-5
length: 13
D: NA
size: many
V: TRBV7-2
DNA: TGTGCCAGCAGCCCGAATCACCAAGAGACCCAGTACTTC
CDR3: CASSPNHQETQYF

J: TRBJ1-6
length: 14
D: NA
size: few
V: TRBV6-2/TRBV6-3
DNA: TGTGCCAGCCGGGAGCCAGCAGATAATTCACCCCTCCACTTT
CDR3: CASREPADNSPLHF

J: TRBJ2-1
length: 24
D: NA
size: many
V: TRBV28
DNA: TGTGCCAGCAGTTTATTTCGCTTCGGGGGGGACAGGGCACGGGAAGCAGATAAGTACGATGAGCAGTTCTTC
CDR3: CASSLFRFGGDRAREADKYDEQFF

J: TRBJ2-1
length: 16
D: NA
size: many
V: TRBV7-6
DNA: TGTGCCAGCAGCTTAGCCCTTATCAGCTCCTACAATGAGCAGTTCTTC
CDR3: CASSLALISSYNEQFF

J: TRBJ1-5
length: 14
D: NA
size: many
V: TRBV12-3/TRBV12-4
DNA: TGTGCCAGCAGTCTTAATGGGGGGGATCAGCCCCAGCATTTT
CDR3: CASSLNGGDQPQHF

J: TRBJ1-4
length: 11
D: NA
size: few
V: TRBV27
DNA: TGTGCCACCCCTACGAGTGAAAAACTGTTTTTT
CDR3: CATPTSEKLFF

J: TRBJ2-5
length: 17
D: NA
size: many
V: TRBV11-2
DNA: TGTGCCAGCAGCTTCCCGAGAGCAACGGGGGCCCAAGAGACCCAGTACTTC
CDR3: CASSFPRATGAQETQYF

J: TRBJ2-7
length: 12
D: NA
size: NA
V: TRBV6-6
DNA: TGTGCCAGCAGTCACCAAGAGTCCGAGCAGTACTTC
CDR3: CASSHQESEQYF

J: TRBJ1-2
length: 14
D: NA
size: few
V: TRBV28
DNA: TGTGCCAGCAGTTTTCTCCCAGGGAACTATGGCTACACCTTC
CDR3: CASSFLPGNYGYTF

J: TRBJ1-1
length: 12
D: TRBD1
size: many
V: TRBV18
DNA: TGTGCCAGCTCGCAGGGGGCCACTGAAGCTTTCTTT
CDR3: CASSQGATEAFF

J: TRBJ2-5
length: 15
D: NA
size: few
V: TRBV7-8
DNA: TGTGCCAGCAGCTTAGGGAGACAATACCAAGAGACCCAGTACTTC
CDR3: CASSLGRQYQETQYF

J: TRBJ2-3
length: 18
D: TRBD2
size: NA
V: TRBV30
DNA: TGTGCCTGGAGTTTATCTAGCGGGGGGGCGACTAGCACAGATACGCAGTATTTT
CDR3: CAWSLSSGGATSTDTQYF

J: TRBJ2-2
length: 15
D: TRBD2
size: many
V: TRBV20-1
DNA: TGCAGTGCTAGATCCCCTAGCGGGGATTCCGGGGAGCTGTTTTTT
CDR3: CSARSPSGDSGELFF

J: TRBJ2-6
length: 11
D: NA
size: many
V: TRBV20-1
DNA: TGCGCAGGGGCTGGGGCCAACGTCCTGACTTTC
CDR3: CAGAGANVLTF

J: TRBJ2-4
length: 15
D: NA
size: many
V: TRBV3-2
DNA: TGTGCCAGCAGCTTAAACCACCTTGAGGGAAGCATTCAGTACTTC
CDR3: CASSLNHLEGSIQYF

J: TRBJ1-3
length: 16
D: TRBD1
size: NA
V: TRBV4-2
DNA: TGTGCCAGCAGCCAAGAAGGGGGCAGCTCTGAAAACACCATATATTTT
CDR3: CASSQEGGSSENTIYF

J: TRBJ1-2
length: 15
D: NA
size: many
V: TRBV18
DNA: TGTGCCAGCCTCCCCGACCGCAACTACAGCTATGGCTACACCTTC
CDR3: CASLPDRNYSYGYTF

J: TRBJ1-1
length: 16
D: NA
size: NA
V: TRBV4-1
DNA: TGCGCCAGCAGCCAAGAATGGGGGACGGAGAACACTGAAGCTTTCTTT
CDR3: CASSQEWGTENTEAFF

J: TRBJ2-1
length: 15
D: TRBD2
size: many
V: TRBV4-2
DNA: TGTGCCAGCAATCCTAGCGGGGTTGACTACAATGAGCAGTTCTTC
CDR3: CASNPSGVDYNEQFF

J: TRBJ2-7
length: 15
D: TRBD2
size: many
V: TRBV9
DNA: TGTGCCAGCAGCGTAGGAAGCGGGGGGGCTCTCGAGCAGTACTTC
CDR3: CASSVGSGGALEQYF

J: TRBJ2-1
length: 16
D: TRBD2
size: NA
V: TRBV2
DNA: TGTGCCAGCAGTGCGTCAAGCGGGGGGTTTTACAATGAGCAGTTCTTC
CDR3: CASSASSGGFYNEQFF

J: TRBJ2-7
length: 14
D: NA
size: many
V: TRBV12-3/TRBV12-4
DNA: TGTGCCAGCAGTTTTTTGATAGGTGCCTACGAGCAGTACTTC
CDR3: CASSFLIGAYEQYF

J: TRBJ1-1
length: 14
D: NA
size: many
V: TRBV20-1
DNA: TGCAGTGCTAATCAGGAGGGGTGGGGCACTGAAGCTTTCTTT
CDR3: CSANQEGWGTEAFF

J: TRBJ2-5
length: 14
D: TRBD1
size: many
V: TRBV2
DNA: TGTGCCAGCAGTGCCCAGGGGGCTGGGGAGACCCAGTACTTC
CDR3: CASSAQGAGETQYF

J: TRBJ1-3
length: 19
D: NA
size: NA
V: TRBV7-2
DNA: TGTGCCAGCAGCCGTGTCGCCGCAGCAGGCCGCTCCTCTGGAAACACCATATATTTT
CDR3: CASSRVAAAGRSSGNTIYF

J: TRBJ2-2
length: 14
D: NA
size: few
V: TRBV4-3
DNA: TGCGCCAGCAGCCAAGGCTACTCGACCGGGGAGCTGTTTTTT
CDR3: CASSQGYSTGELFF

J: TRBJ1-5
length: 17
D: TRBD1
size: many
V: TRBV28
DNA: TGTGCCAGCAGTACCTTTAGGGACAGGGGTAAGGATCAGCCCCAGCATTTT
CDR3: CASSTFRDRGKDQPQHF

J: TRBJ2-1
length: 15
D: NA
size: NA
V: TRBV11-2
DNA: TGTGCCAGCAGCCCCCAGCGTGGACCCTACAATGAGCAGTTCTTC
CDR3: CASSPQRGPYNEQFF